This is a list of T cell receptor beta chains from one sample in a study of T cell repertoires in cytomegalovirus infection. TCRdb fed the reads into MiXCR, producing one record per CDR3 protein. The repertoire holds 200,000 or so distinct CDR3 sequences, with approximately 20% as singletons. The material sequenced was PBMCs. Every receptor here comes from a human donor in good health (CMV status not recorded). Some clones in this sample may be carry-over from other donors' samples. The CDR3 runs from the conserved cysteine through the conserved F or W. The order of the fields is V gene, J gene, clone size, D gene, CDR3 protein, CDR3 DNA. A D gene is named only where the DNA matches it firmly. Size is omitted from some rows. Given values are once, few, many or a class for expanded clones.

>TRBV7-2|TRBJ2-7|many|TRBD2
CASSFIAGWLAGGEQYF
TGTGCCAGCAGCTTCATAGCGGGGTGGCTAGCGGGGGGCGAGCAGTACTTC
>TRBV6-6|TRBJ2-5|many|NA
CASSYGLGAGLGETQYF
TGTGCCAGCAGTTACGGTCTGGGGGCAGGGTTGGGGGAGACCCAGTACTTC
>TRBV7-2|TRBJ1-1|many|NA
CASSLEGGNTEAFF
TGTGCCAGCAGCTTAGAAGGGGGGAACACTGAAGCTTTCTTT
>TRBV12-3/TRBV12-4|TRBJ2-5|NA|TRBD1
CASRIQGERETQYF
TGTGCCAGCAGGATACAGGGGGAGCGGGAGACCCAGTACTTC
>TRBV19|TRBJ2-1|NA|NA
CASTLGGHPNYNEQFF
TGTGCCAGTACCCTGGGGGGCCACCCCAACTACAATGAGCAGTTCTTC
>TRBV28|TRBJ1-3|few|NA
CASSLGTGSSGNTIYF
TGTGCCAGCAGCCTGGGGACTGGGAGCTCTGGAAACACCATATATTTT
>TRBV29-1|TRBJ2-7|many|TRBD1
CSVGTGSYEQYF
TGCAGCGTTGGGACAGGGAGTTACGAGCAGTACTTC
>TRBV7-2|TRBJ2-7|many|NA
CASSLGNSYEQYF
TGTGCCAGCAGCTTAGGTAACTCCTACGAGCAGTACTTC
>TRBV28|TRBJ2-7|many|NA
CASSFASYGQYF
TGTGCCAGCAGTTTTGCTTCCTACGGGCAGTACTTC
>TRBV11-3|TRBJ2-3|many|TRBD2
CASSLTSGSLADTQYF
TGTGCCAGCAGCTTGACTAGCGGGAGTTTGGCAGATACGCAGTATTTT
>TRBV23-1|TRBJ1-6|NA|NA
CASQGLLHF
TGCGCCAGTCAGGGTCTCCTCCACTTT
>TRBV19|TRBJ2-1|medium-sized|NA
CASTYGGDYNEQFF
TGTGCCAGTACTTACGGCGGGGACTACAATGAGCAGTTCTTC
>TRBV7-2|TRBJ1-5|many|NA
CASSLDRSNQPQHF
TGTGCCAGCAGCTTAGACAGGAGCAATCAGCCCCAGCATTTT
>TRBV5-8|TRBJ2-7|many|NA
CASSLEGMPSYEQYF
TGTGCCAGCAGCTTGGAGGGGATGCCCTCCTACGAGCAGTACTTC
>TRBV6-1|TRBJ1-1|few|NA
CASSSSGTRTEAFF
TGTGCCAGCAGTTCGTCCGGGACCCGCACTGAAGCTTTCTTT
>TRBV19|TRBJ1-2|NA|NA
CASSGRTDVYTF
TGTGCCAGTAGTGGCCGGACAGACGTCTACACCTTC
>TRBV7-9|TRBJ2-3|NA|NA
CASSFRRSEQYF
TGTGCCAGCAGCTTCCGCAGGTCGGAGCAGTATTTT
>TRBV15|TRBJ2-4|NA|NA
CATSTQDGFLKNIQYF
TGTGCCACCAGCACCCAGGACGGATTTCTCAAAAACATTCAGTACTTC
>TRBV27|TRBJ1-1|few|NA
CASSLSRRTEAFF
TGTGCCAGCAGTTTATCCAGGAGAACTGAAGCTTTCTTT
>TRBV9|TRBJ1-1|NA|NA
CASSVDSKGFRNTEAFF
TGTGCCAGCAGCGTAGATTCGAAGGGCTTCAGGAACACTGAAGCTTTCTTT
>TRBV7-2|TRBJ1-4|many|NA
CASSSMGGRGYEKLFF
TGTGCCAGCAGCTCAATGGGTGGGAGGGGATACGAAAAACTGTTTTTT
>TRBV20-1|TRBJ1-6|few|TRBD1
CSAIDPLQGEDNSPLHF
TGCAGTGCTATTGACCCCCTGCAGGGGGAAGATAATTCACCCCTCCACTTT